These 24 T cell receptor beta chains share one sample of origin, sequenced in a study of cytomegalovirus exposure and HLA in healthy donors. Amplification used 60 Vbeta primers and 13 Jbeta primers. The repertoire was sequenced with immunoSEQ multiplex PCR; TCRdb's copy has only in-frame clones and lacks some. The sample yields 220,000 or so clones, approximately 85% seen once. Sample: PBMCs. The receptors originated from a woman between 35 and 50 years old in good health and CMV-seronegative.

This clone has just one count. The chain combines TRBV6-1 with TRBJ2-3; D unresolved. Trimming removed 2 bases from V and 7 bases from J, with 7 bases in between. From germline, CDR1 is MNHNS and CDR2 SASEGT. The CDR3 is 12 residues long. In DNA, the CDR3 is TGTGCCAGCAGTGAATCGACAAATACGCAGTATTTT. Protein: CASSESTNTQYF.

In its sample, this clone was seen once. The chain links TRBV9 to TRBJ2-5, with 7 bases matching TRBD2. V shed 0 bases, J shed 5 bases, and the junction held 4 bases outside the gene matches. The CDR3 totals 14 residues. The V gene's germline CDR1 is SGDLS and CDR2 YYNGEE. CDR3 region: CASSVGRELETQYF. The CDR3 DNA sequence: TGTGCCAGCAGCGTAGGGCGGGAGTTGGAGACCCAGTACTTC.

The rearrangement joins TRBV10-3 to TRBJ2-7, with 10 bases identical to TRBD2. The V segment lost 5 bases and the J segment 1 base; nucleotides outside the gene matches: 2. The CDR3 length is 14 residues. In germline, CDR1 is ENHRY, CDR2 SYGVKD. Written as DNA, the CDR3 is TGTGCCATCAGTTGGACTAGCGGATCCTACGAGCAGTACTTC. Translating gives CAISWTSGSYEQYF.

V and J are TRBV28 and TRBJ1-5; D is possibly TRBD1 (6 bases). V was shortened by 2 bases and J by 4 bases, with 12 bases between the two germline ends. CDR3 size: 15 residues. Germline V lookup: CDR1 MDHEN, CDR2 SYDVKM. For the CDR3, the DNA is TGTGCCAGCAGTTTAGTACAGGGCTCTAATCAGCCCCAGCATTTT. As protein: CASSLVQGSNQPQHF.

In this sample, this clone turned up once. V and J are TRBV7-9 and TRBJ2-7; 8 nucleotides line up with TRBD2. Trimming removed 7 bases from V and 1 base from J; junction bases left unmatched: 9. The CDR3 is 15 amino acids. The germline gives CDR1 SEHNR, CDR2 FQNEAQ (reference sequence). The CDR3 loop reads CASTPPSGSSYEQYF. CDR3 nucleotides: TGTGCCAGCACTCCTCCTAGCGGGTCTTCCTACGAGCAGTACTTC.

V is TRBV28 and J is TRBJ1-2; 7 nucleotides line up with TRBD1. The CDR3 runs 15 residues. CDR1 and CDR2 from the germline V gene are MDHEN and SYDVKM. V was pared by 2 bases and J by 8 bases, with 11 bases of the junction left unmatched. CDR3 loop: CASSLPPSTGYGYTF. The CDR3 nucleotides are TGTGCCAGCAGTTTACCCCCCTCGACAGGGTACGGCTACACCTTC.

The rearrangement joins TRBV7-6 to TRBJ1-1; 10 nucleotides match TRBD1. This CDR3 comprises 13 residues. V shed 5 bases and J 5 bases; nucleotides not matched to a gene: 2. Looked up from germline, CDR1 is SGHVS and CDR2 is FNYEAQ. CDR3 sequence (DNA): TGTGCCAGCAGCAGGGACAGGGGAACTGAAGCTTTCTTT. Amino acid sequence: CASSRDRGTEAFF.

This chain links TRBV6-1 with TRBJ2-3; 7 nucleotides line up with TRBD2. CDR1 MNHNS and CDR2 SASEGT come from the germline V gene. The CDR3 runs to 16 residues. The V and J ends lost 3 bases and 10 bases, in that order; junction bases with no gene match: 16. The CDR3, as DNA: TGTGCCAGCAGTGACCCCTCTCTCCGGACTAGAATCGCGCAGTATTTT. This sequence encodes CASSDPSLRTRIAQYF.

The chain has TRBV2 and TRBJ2-1, with D maybe TRBD2 (5 bases). The ends were cut back, 2 bases at V and 12 bases at J, with 20 bases in the middle. From germline, CDR1 is SNHLY and CDR2 FYNNEI. The CDR3 has 15 amino acids. CDR3 coding DNA: TGTGCCAGCAGTGAACCCACCACCCCCGGGAAAGGGCAGTTCTTC. Protein sequence: CASSEPTTPGKGQFF.

This chain uses TRBV28 with TRBJ2-4; TRBD1 matches at 7 bases. Trimming removed 9 bases from V and 3 bases from J; junction bases left unmatched: 2. Germline CDR1 and CDR2: MDHEN and SYDVKM. This CDR3 comprises 12 residues. This CDR3 is CASRDSKNIQYF. The CDR3 nucleotides read TGTGCCAGTAGGGACAGCAAAAACATTCAGTACTTC.

The rearrangement links TRBV12-5 to TRBJ2-2; 7 nucleotides align to TRBD1. There are 16 residues in the CDR3. The V segment lost 0 bases and the J segment 6 bases; nucleotides outside the gene matches: 7. Germline V gene sequence: CDR1 LGHNT, CDR2 FRNRAP. DNA of the CDR3: TGTGCTAGTGGTTTGGTCCTTACAGGGGATCCCGGGGAGCTGTTTTTT. Translation gives CASGLVLTGDPGELFF.

J is TRBJ2-1 and V is TRBV28; 8 bases line up with TRBD2. Germline CDR1 is MDHEN and CDR2 is SYDVKM. J was trimmed by 0 bases and V by 1 base; bases with no gene match: 5. This CDR3 has 17 amino acids. The chain's CDR3 is CASSLSASGFSYNEQFF. CDR3 coding DNA: TGTGCCAGCAGTTTATCGGCTAGCGGGTTCTCCTACAATGAGCAGTTCTTC.

The CDR3 loop reads CSVEASIQGGEQYF. The CDR3 region has the DNA TGCAGCGTTGAAGCAAGTATCCAGGGAGGTGAGCAGTACTTC. The chain employs TRBV29-1 and TRBJ2-7; D perhaps matches TRBD2 (6 bases). This CDR3 has 14 residues. Germline values: CDR1 SQVTM, CDR2 ANQGSEA. Deletions cut 1 base from V and 7 bases from J, with 17 bases between.

Only one count was recorded for this clone. J is TRBJ2-3 and V is TRBV9, with 7 bases aligning to TRBD1. Germline CDR1 SGDLS, CDR2 YYNGEE. With 4 bases clipped from V and 2 bases from J, the junction kept 10 bases outside the gene matches. The CDR3 spans 16 residues. CDR3 nucleotides: TGTGCCAGCAGCCCGCGCCGGGACAGCGCCACAGATACGCAGTATTTT. Translated, it gives CASSPRRDSATDTQYF.

The CDR3: CASSWDRGAYGYTF. The CDR3, as DNA: TGTGCCAGCAGTTGGGACAGGGGGGCCTATGGCTACACCTTC. The gene calls are TRBV28 and TRBJ1-2; 11 positions match TRBD1. The V and J ends lost 4 bases and 4 bases, in that order; junction bases with no gene match: 2. This CDR3 spans 14 amino acids. Germline V CDR1 and CDR2: MDHEN, SYDVKM.

This clone has just one count. V gene TRBV5-1 combines with J gene TRBJ2-4, with 10 bases aligning to TRBD1. J was trimmed by 8 bases and V by 3 bases; bases with no gene match: 5. Per germline, CDR1 SGHRS and CDR2 YFSETQ. The CDR3 is 14 amino acids. CDR3 protein: CASSYRQGADIQYF. For the CDR3, the DNA is TGCGCCAGCAGCTATAGACAGGGGGCAGACATTCAGTACTTC.

This clone came up once. The rearrangement uses TRBV6-5 and TRBJ2-7; tentatively, D is TRBD2 (6 bases). Per germline, CDR1 MNHEY and CDR2 SVGAGI. V lost 0 bases to trimming and J lost 1 base, with 10 bases between them. CDR3 length: 15 amino acids. The CDR3 bases are TGTGCCAGCAGTTACTCTGGAGGGGAGTCCTACGAGCAGTACTTC. Its translation: CASSYSGGESYEQYF.

The rearrangement uses TRBV4-1 and TRBJ2-7; TRBD2 matches at 9 bases. Germline CDR1 reads MGHRA; CDR2 reads YSYEKL. The CDR3 sequence is 15 residues long. Germline trimming cut 0 bases from V and 1 base from J; bases unmatched to any gene: 1. The CDR3 here is CASSQELAGSYEQYF. CDR3 nucleotide sequence: TGCGCCAGCAGCCAAGAGCTAGCGGGATCCTACGAGCAGTACTTC.

In its sample, this clone was seen once. This chain joins TRBV5-1 and TRBJ2-1; 8 bases align to TRBD1. The CDR3 has 16 amino acids. The germline V gene has CDR1 SGHRS and CDR2 YFSETQ. J lost 4 bases, V lost 0 bases, and 6 bases had no gene match. The CDR3 coding sequence is TGCGCCAGCAGCTTGGATGGGACAGGAATTTACAATGAGCAGTTCTTC. It codes for CASSLDGTGIYNEQFF.

This chain connects TRBV6-1 to TRBJ2-5; 10 nucleotides match TRBD1. V lost 6 bases and J lost 5; bases outside the gene matches: 6. The CDR3 contains 14 residues. CDR1 MNHNS and CDR2 SASEGT come from the germline V gene. DNA for the CDR3: TGTGCCAGCAGAAGACAGGGGGCATTTGAGACCCAGTACTTC. Amino acids: CASRRQGAFETQYF.

The rearrangement links TRBV2 to TRBJ2-1; 8 bases match TRBD2. V dropped 3 bases and J dropped 7; count of bases not matched to a gene: 8. This CDR3 spans 15 amino acids. Germline-derived CDR1 and CDR2 are SNHLY and FYNNEI. For the CDR3, the DNA is TGTGCCAGCAGTGAGGGACTAGTCCCCTGGAATGAGCAGTTCTTC. Translated, it gives CASSEGLVPWNEQFF. The full variable domain, with the rest looked up from reference TRBV2 and TRBJ2-1, is EPEVTQTPSHQVTQMGQEVILRCVPISNHLYFYWYRQILGQKVEFLVSFYNNEISEKSEIFDDQFSVERPDGSNFTLKIRSTKLEDSAMYFCASSEGLVPWNEQFFGPGTRLTVL.

V gene TRBV27 combines with J gene TRBJ2-3, with D uncertain. Germline assignment: CDR1 MNHEY and CDR2 SMNVEV (reference sequence). The CDR3 spans 12 residues. V shed 6 bases and J shed 4 bases, with 8 bases lying between them. The CDR3 bases are TGTGCCAGCAGCGATCGGTCAGATACGCAGTATTTT. Its translation is CASSDRSDTQYF.

V and J are TRBV11-3 and TRBJ2-7, with D maybe TRBD2 (6 bases). Trimming pared 3 bases from V and 6 bases from J, leaving 12 bases between. Germline lookup yields CDR1 SGHNT and CDR2 YENEEA. This CDR3 has 13 residues. CDR3 coding DNA: TGTGCCAGCAGCTTTAACCCCGGGGGCGAGCAGTACTTC. Its protein is CASSFNPGGEQYF.

The chain's CDR3 is CASSARQFNTEAFF. The CDR3 coding sequence is TGTGCCAGCAGCGCTCGACAGTTTAACACTGAAGCTTTCTTT. The chain has TRBV9 and TRBJ1-1; a possible D gene is TRBD1 (5 bases). The CDR3 has 14 amino acids. Trimming removed 3 bases from V and 2 bases from J, with 11 bases in between. CDR1 is SGDLS and CDR2 is YYNGEE in the germline V gene. Full variable domain (rest looked up from reference TRBV9 and TRBJ1-1): DSGVTQTPKHLITATGQRVTLRCSPRSGDLSVYWYQQSLDQGLQFLIQYYNGEERAKGNILERFSAQQFPDLHSELNLSSLELGDSALYFCASSARQFNTEAFFGQGTRLTVV.